The 13 T cell receptor beta chains below come from one sample, sequenced in a study of cytomegalovirus exposure and HLA in healthy donors. This PCR relied on a set of 60 Vbeta primers and 13 Jbeta primers. Sequencing was performed with immunoSEQ multiplex PCR; in TCRdb, only in-frame clones are kept and a portion is missing. The repertoire includes over 100,000 clones, about four fifths of them detected once, and just under 3% sits in the top ten. The material sequenced was PBMCs. These receptors were taken from a woman aged 18-30 years in good health and CMV-seropositive.

CDR3 amino acids: CASSFSTGEGEKLFF. The CDR3 nucleotides read TGTGCCAGCAGCTTCTCTACAGGGGAAGGCGAAAAACTGTTTTTT. This sequence joins TRBV7-9 and TRBJ1-4, with 7 positions matching TRBD1. CDR1 is SEHNR, CDR2 FQNEAQ, per germline (reference sequence). Unmatched junction bases numbered 9, after V lost 3 bases and J lost 8 bases. The CDR3 is made up of 15 amino acids.

The chain links TRBV2 to TRBJ1-5; 10 positions agree with TRBD1. The ends lost 4 bases at V and 1 base at J; junction bases unmatched: 4. CDR1 is SNHLY, CDR2 FYNNEI, per germline. The CDR3 runs to 16 residues. As DNA, the CDR3 is TGTGCCAGCAGTGGACCGGGACAGGGGAGCAATCAGCCCCAGCATTTT. This sequence encodes CASSGPGQGSNQPQHF.

As regards this clone: An end of the junction does not agree with germline; a read error may underlie this. The CDR3 reads CATSLDPNAEAFF. CDR3 coding DNA: TGTGCCACCTCTCTAGACCCGAACGCTGAAGCTTTCTTT. This chain uses TRBV10-3 with TRBJ1-1, with D hard to call. CDR1 and CDR2 from the germline V gene are ENHRY and SYGVKD. This CDR3 is built from 13 residues.

The chain couples TRBV7-8 to TRBJ1-1; D may be TRBD1 (6 bases). The V end lost 6 bases, the J end lost 7 bases, and 12 bases lay between the germline ends. The CDR3 extends over 12 amino acids. CDR1 SGHVS and CDR2 FQNEAQ come from the germline V gene. The CDR3 DNA sequence: TGTGCCAGCAGTCCGAGCAGGGGTGAAGCTTTCTTT. It yields the protein CASSPSRGEAFF.

This rearrangement joins TRBV6-5 to TRBJ2-2; possibly TRBD1 for D (5 bases). V was cut by 4 bases and J by 6 bases, with 12 bases left in between. CDR3 size: 14 residues. Germline V gives CDR1 MNHEY, CDR2 SVGAGI. Here the CDR3 reads CASSFQGLAGELFF. In DNA form, the CDR3 reads TGTGCCAGCAGTTTCCAGGGTCTTGCCGGGGAGCTGTTTTTT.

The chain links TRBV5-1 to TRBJ1-5; D is uncertain. CDR3 length: 14 amino acids. Germline V gene sequence: CDR1 SGHRS, CDR2 YFSETQ. The ends were cut back, 0 bases at V and 2 bases at J, with 6 bases in the middle. In DNA form, the CDR3 reads TGCGCCAGCAGCTTGGCCGGGGGCAATCAGCCCCAGCATTTT. Translation gives CASSLAGGNQPQHF.

In its sample, this clone was seen once. The chain links TRBV6-6 to TRBJ1-4; 8 bases align to TRBD1. The CDR3 covers 13 residues. Germline assignment: CDR1 MNHNY and CDR2 SVGAGI (reference sequence). V was clipped by 6 bases and J by 5 bases; unmatched bases: 2. This CDR3 reads CASRAGGNEKLFF. CDR3 DNA: TGTGCCAGCAGGGCAGGGGGCAATGAAAAACTGTTTTTT.

The chain uses TRBV30 and TRBJ1-1; 8 nucleotides match TRBD1. The CDR3 is 15 amino acids. Germline V CDR1 and CDR2: GTSNPN, SVGIG (reference sequence). J was trimmed by 2 bases and V by 0 bases; bases with no gene match: 5. CDR3: CAWSVRGTGNTEAFF. DNA of the CDR3: TGTGCCTGGAGTGTACGTGGGACAGGCAACACTGAAGCTTTCTTT.

The chain recombines TRBV6-6 with TRBJ2-1; the D gene is possibly TRBD1 (5 bases). From germline, CDR1 is MNHNY and CDR2 SVGAGI (reference sequence). The CDR3 loop spans 13 amino acids. Deletions cut 1 base from V and 10 bases from J, with 11 bases between. This chain's CDR3 is CASSYFRTGEQFF. DNA for the CDR3: TGTGCCAGCAGTTACTTCCGAACAGGAGAGCAGTTCTTC.

This clone was observed a handful of times. This chain connects TRBV10-3 to TRBJ2-5; a possible D gene is TRBD2 (6 bases). Germline-derived CDR1 and CDR2 are ENHRY and SYGVKD. The V end lost 10 bases, the J end lost 5 bases, and 23 bases lay between the germline ends. The CDR3 has 15 amino acids. CDR3 DNA sequence: TGTGCCACCAGGGAGGAGGGAAGGAGGAGGGAGACCCAGTACTTC. Translation gives CATREEGRRRETQYF.

The chain has TRBV9 and TRBJ2-7; D might be TRBD2 (6 bases). This CDR3 contains 12 residues. Germline V gives CDR1 SGDLS, CDR2 YYNGEE. V gave up 4 bases and J gave up 7 bases, with 12 bases separating them. The CDR3 reads CASSPAGGEQYF. The CDR3 region has the DNA TGTGCCAGCAGCCCCGCCGGGGGAGAGCAGTACTTC.

The chain carries TRBV5-4 and TRBJ1-1, with D maybe TRBD1 (6 bases). The germline V gene encodes CDR1 SGHNT and CDR2 YYREEE (reference sequence). This CDR3 has 14 amino acids. Trimming removed 3 bases at V and 5 bases at J, with 14 bases between. The CDR3 DNA reads as TGTGCCAGCAGCTCCAACGATAGGGGGACTGAAGCTTTCTTT. It codes for CASSSNDRGTEAFF.

This clone has a single count. V gene TRBV28 combines with J gene TRBJ1-2; D perhaps matches TRBD1 (6 bases). CDR1 MDHEN and CDR2 SYDVKM come from the germline V gene. The CDR3 extends over 16 amino acids. V lost 4 bases, J lost 4 bases, and 19 bases lay in between. DNA for the CDR3: TGTGCCAGCAGTTCAGGAGAGCAGGGGAGAAGCTATGGCTACACCTTC. It codes for CASSSGEQGRSYGYTF.